This TCR beta chain originates from a study of PD-1 blockade in mismatch repair-deficient tumors. Study summary: Patients had eleven to twelve mismatch repair-deficient cancer types, all previously treated and progressing.

General observations from the study: Tumor-resident clones, often undetectable pretreatment in blood, expanded then contracted after pembrolizumab.

The V and J ends lost 5 bases and 4 bases, in that order; junction bases with no gene match: 8. The CDR3 covers 15 residues. Germline V lookup: CDR1 LNHDA, CDR2 SQIVND (reference sequence). All patients were mismatch repair deficient, assessed by either PCR or immunohistochemistry. A few pembrolizumab responders had their TCRs sequenced. As regards this clone: Its cognate antigen is unknown.

Here immunoSEQ multiplex PCR was the method, and the copy in TCRdb shows in-frame clones only, minus some. The table lists around 110,000 clones, about three quarters of them singletons. This clonotype was obtained from an adult with mismatch repair-deficient cancer. Source: peripheral blood, taken just over 59 weeks after starting pembrolizumab. The chain recombines TRBV19 with TRBJ2-3; 8 bases align to TRBD1. CDR3: CASSSPQGAPDTQYF. CDR3 in DNA: TGTGCCAGTAGTTCCCCCCAGGGGGCCCCAGATACGCAGTATTTT.